This T cell receptor beta chain was recovered during a study of T-cell memory formation after mild COVID-19. Study-wide findings and caveats: Memory cells collected pre-infection included some clones that later responded, suggesting cross-reactive memory joined. There was no confirmation that second-wave clones peaking on day 37 were SARS-CoV-2 specific.

Trimming removed 0 bases at V and 5 bases at J, with 11 bases between. CDR1 is DFQATT and CDR2 is SNEGSKA in the germline V gene (reference sequence). This CDR3 has 14 amino acids. TCRdb reprocessed the 5' RACE reads with MiXCR, giving one entry per CDR3 protein. The repertoire holds 350,000 to 450,000 distinct CDR3 sequences, with around 19% as singletons. This clonotype was recorded a few times. The antigen is undetermined. Sequenced input: PBMCs or a T cell subset sorted from them (not recorded which). V gene TRBV20-1 combines with J gene TRBJ2-1; D ambiguous. The clonotype was recovered from an adult woman who had mild COVID-19 (a few samples of this study predate the infection). Cell type and time point are not known. CDR3 residues: CSARDRRDNNEQFF. The CDR3 DNA reads TGCAGTGCTAGAGATCGCAGAGATAACAATGAGCAGTTCTTC.